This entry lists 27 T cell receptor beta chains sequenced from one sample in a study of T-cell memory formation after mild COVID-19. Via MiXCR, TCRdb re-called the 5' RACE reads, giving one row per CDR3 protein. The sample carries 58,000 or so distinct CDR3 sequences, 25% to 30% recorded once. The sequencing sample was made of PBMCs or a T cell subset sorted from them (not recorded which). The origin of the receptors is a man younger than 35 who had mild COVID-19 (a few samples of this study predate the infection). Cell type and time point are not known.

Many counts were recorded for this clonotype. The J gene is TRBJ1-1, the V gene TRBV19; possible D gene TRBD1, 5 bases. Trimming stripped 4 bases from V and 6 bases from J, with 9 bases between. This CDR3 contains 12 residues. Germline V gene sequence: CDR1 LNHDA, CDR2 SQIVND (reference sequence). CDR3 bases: TGTGCCAGTAGTACGGGGGGGGCTGAAGCTTTCTTT. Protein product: CASSTGGAEAFF.

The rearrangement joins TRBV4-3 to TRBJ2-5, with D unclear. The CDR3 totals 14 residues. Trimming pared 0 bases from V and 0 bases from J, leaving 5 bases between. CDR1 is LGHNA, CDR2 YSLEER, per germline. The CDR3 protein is CASSQDWDQETQYF. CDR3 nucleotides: TGCGCCAGCAGCCAAGATTGGGACCAAGAGACCCAGTACTTC.

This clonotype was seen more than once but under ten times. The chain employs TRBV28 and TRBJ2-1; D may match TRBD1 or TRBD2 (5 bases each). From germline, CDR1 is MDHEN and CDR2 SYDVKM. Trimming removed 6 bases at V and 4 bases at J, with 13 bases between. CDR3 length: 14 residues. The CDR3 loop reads CASSPGTLYNEQFF. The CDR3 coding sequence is TGTGCCAGCAGCCCCGGGACCCTTTACAATGAGCAGTTCTTC.

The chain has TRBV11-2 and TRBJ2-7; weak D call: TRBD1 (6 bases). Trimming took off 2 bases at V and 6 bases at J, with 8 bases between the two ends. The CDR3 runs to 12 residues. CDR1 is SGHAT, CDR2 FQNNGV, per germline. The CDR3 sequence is CASSLSGAEQYV. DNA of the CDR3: TGTGCCAGCAGCTTATCAGGGGCCGAGCAGTACGTC.

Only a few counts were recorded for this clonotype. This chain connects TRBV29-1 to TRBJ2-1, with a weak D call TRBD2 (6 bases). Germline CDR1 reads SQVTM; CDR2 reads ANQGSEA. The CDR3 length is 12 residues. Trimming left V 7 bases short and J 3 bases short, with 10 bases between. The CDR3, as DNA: TGCAGCGCCGTCGGGGGCTACAATGAGCAGTTCTTC. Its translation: CSAVGGYNEQFF.

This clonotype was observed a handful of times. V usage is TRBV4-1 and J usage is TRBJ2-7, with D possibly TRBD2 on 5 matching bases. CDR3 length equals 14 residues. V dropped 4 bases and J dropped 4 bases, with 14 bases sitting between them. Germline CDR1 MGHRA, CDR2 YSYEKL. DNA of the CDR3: TGCGCCAGCAGCCGCCGACTACTAGAATACGAGCAGTACTTC. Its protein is CASSRRLLEYEQYF.

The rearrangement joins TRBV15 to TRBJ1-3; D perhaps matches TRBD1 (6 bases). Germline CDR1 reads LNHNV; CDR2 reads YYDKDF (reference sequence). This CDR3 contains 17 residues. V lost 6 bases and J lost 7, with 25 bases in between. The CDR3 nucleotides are TGTGCCACCAGAGATCATCCAGGGGACCCCCTTAGGAACACCATATATTTT. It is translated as CATRDHPGDPLRNTIYF. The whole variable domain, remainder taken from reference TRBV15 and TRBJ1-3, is DAMVIQNPRYQVTQFGKPVTLSCSQTLNHNVMYWYQQKSSQAPKLLFHYYDKDFNNEADTPDNFQSRRPNTSFCFLDIRSPGLGDTAMYLCATRDHPGDPLRNTIYFGEGSWLTVV.

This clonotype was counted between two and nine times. CDR3 in DNA: TGTGCCAGCAGCTTAACACAGGGTTTTACAGATACGCAGTATTTT. This codes for CASSLTQGFTDTQYF. This sequence joins TRBV7-9 and TRBJ2-3, with D perhaps TRBD1 (6 bases). The CDR3 contains 15 residues. Germline CDR1 is SEHNR and CDR2 is FQNEAQ (reference sequence). With 2 bases removed from V and 3 bases from J, the gap between germline ends came to 12 bases.

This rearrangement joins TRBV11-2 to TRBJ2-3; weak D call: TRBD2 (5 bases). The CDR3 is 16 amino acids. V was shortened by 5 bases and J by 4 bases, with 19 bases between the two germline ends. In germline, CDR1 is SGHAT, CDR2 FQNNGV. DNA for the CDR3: TGTGCCAGCAGCCCTCCTAGCCCCACCGTTCCAGATACGCAGTATTTT. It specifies CASSPPSPTVPDTQYF.

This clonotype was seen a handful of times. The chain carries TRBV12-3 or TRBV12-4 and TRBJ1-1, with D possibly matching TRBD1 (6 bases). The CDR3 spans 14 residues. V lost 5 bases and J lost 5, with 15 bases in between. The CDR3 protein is CASSPTGSSTEAFF. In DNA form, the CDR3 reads TGTGCCAGCAGTCCGACAGGATCTAGTACTGAAGCTTTCTTT.

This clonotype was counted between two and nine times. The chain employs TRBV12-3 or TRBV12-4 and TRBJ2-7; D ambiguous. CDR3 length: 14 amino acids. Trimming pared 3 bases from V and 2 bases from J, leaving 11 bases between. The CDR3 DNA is TGTGCCAGCAGTTTCGGGCGGACCACCTACGAGCAGTACTTC. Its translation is CASSFGRTTYEQYF.

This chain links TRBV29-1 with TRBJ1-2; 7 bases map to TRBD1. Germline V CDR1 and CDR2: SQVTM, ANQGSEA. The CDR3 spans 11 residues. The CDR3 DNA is TGCAAAGGACAGGACGTCTATGGCTACACCTTC. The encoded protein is CKGQDVYGYTF. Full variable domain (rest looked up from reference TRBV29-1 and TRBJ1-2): SAVISQKPSRDICQRGTSLTIQCQVDSQVTMMFWYRQQPGQSLTLIATANQGSEATYESGFVIDKFPISRPNLTFSTLTVSNMSPEDSSIYLCKGQDVYGYTFGSGTRLTVV.

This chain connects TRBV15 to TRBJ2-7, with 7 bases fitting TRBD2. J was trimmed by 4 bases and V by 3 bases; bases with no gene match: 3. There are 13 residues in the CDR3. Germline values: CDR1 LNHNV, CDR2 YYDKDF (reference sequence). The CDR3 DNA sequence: TGTGCCACCAGCAGCAGTAGCGGGTACGAGCAGTACGTC. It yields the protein CATSSSSGYEQYV.

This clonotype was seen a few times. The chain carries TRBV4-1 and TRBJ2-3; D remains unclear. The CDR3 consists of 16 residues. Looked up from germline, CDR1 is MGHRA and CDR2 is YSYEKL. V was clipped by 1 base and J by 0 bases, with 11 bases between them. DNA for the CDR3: TGCGCCAGCAGCCAAGCTCTTGGCAGGAGCACAGATACGCAGTATTTT. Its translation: CASSQALGRSTDTQYF.

CDR3 bases: TGTGCCAGCAGCCGGCTCCGTGGGGGTCCTGATACGCAGTATTTT. Translating it yields CASSRLRGGPDTQYF. V usage is TRBV11-1 and J usage is TRBJ2-3; D may match TRBD1 or TRBD2 (5 bases each). This CDR3 spans 15 amino acids. The germline V gene has CDR1 SGHAT and CDR2 FQDESV (reference sequence). V gave up 5 bases and J gave up 6 bases, with 18 bases separating them.

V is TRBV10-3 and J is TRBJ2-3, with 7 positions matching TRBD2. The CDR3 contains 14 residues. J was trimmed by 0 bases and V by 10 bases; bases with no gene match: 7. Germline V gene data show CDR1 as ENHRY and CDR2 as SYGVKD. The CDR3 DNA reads TGTGCCACCACTCTAGCGGCGAGCACAGATACGCAGTATTTT. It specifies CATTLAASTDTQYF.

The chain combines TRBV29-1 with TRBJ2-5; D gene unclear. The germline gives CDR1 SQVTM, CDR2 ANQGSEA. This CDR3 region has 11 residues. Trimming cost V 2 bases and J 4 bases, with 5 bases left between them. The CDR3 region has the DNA TGCAGCGTTGAACTAGTAGAGACCCAGTACTTC. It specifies CSVELVETQYF.

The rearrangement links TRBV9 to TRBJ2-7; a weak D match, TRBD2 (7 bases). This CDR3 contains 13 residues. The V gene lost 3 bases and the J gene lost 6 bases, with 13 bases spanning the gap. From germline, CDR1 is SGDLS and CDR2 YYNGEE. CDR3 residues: CASSEPGGAEQYF. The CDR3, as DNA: TGTGCCAGCAGCGAACCGGGGGGCGCCGAGCAGTACTTC.

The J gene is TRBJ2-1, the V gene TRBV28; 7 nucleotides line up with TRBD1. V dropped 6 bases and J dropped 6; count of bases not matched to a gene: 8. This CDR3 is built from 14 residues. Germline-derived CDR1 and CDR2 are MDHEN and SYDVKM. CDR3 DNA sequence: TGTGCCAGCAGCCGACAGGGTAGTTTCAATGAGCAGTTCTTC. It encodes CASSRQGSFNEQFF.

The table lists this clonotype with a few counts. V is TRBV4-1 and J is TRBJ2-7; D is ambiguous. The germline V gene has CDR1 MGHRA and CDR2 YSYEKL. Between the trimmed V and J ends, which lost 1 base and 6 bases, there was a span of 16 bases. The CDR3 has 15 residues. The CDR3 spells CASSQGPAVLGEQYV. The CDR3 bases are TGCGCCAGCAGCCAAGGCCCCGCCGTCCTGGGCGAGCAGTACGTC.

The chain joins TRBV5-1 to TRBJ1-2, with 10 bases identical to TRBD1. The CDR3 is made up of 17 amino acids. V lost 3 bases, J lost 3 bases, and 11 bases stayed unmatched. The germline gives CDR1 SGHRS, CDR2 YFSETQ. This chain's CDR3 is CASSSAGTGEWDYGYTF. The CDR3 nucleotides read TGCGCCAGCAGCTCGGCCGGGACAGGGGAATGGGACTATGGCTACACCTTC.

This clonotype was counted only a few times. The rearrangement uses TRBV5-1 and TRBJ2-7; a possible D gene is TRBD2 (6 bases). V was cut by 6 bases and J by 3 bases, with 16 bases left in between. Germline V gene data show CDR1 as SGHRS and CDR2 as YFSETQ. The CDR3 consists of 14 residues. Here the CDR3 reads CASTAEEGNYEQYF. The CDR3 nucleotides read TGCGCCAGCACCGCTGAGGAGGGAAACTACGAGCAGTACTTC.

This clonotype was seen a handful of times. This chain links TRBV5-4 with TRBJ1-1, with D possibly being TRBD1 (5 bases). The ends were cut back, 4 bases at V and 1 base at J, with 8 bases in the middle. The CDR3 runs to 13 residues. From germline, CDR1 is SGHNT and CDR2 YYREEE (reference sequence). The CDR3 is CASSPTENTEAFF. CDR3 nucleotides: TGTGCCAGCAGCCCGACAGAGAACACTGAAGCTTTCTTT.

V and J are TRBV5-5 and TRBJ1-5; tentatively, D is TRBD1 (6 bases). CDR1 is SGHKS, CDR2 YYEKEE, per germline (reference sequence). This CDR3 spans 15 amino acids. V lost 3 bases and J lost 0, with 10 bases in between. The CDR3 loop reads CASSSGQNSNQPQHF. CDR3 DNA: TGTGCCAGCAGCTCTGGACAGAATAGCAATCAGCCCCAGCATTTT.

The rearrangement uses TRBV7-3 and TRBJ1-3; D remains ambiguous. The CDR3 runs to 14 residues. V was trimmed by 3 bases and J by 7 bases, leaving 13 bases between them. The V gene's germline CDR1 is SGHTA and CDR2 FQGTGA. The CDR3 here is CASSLAGEGNTIYF. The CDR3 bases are TGTGCCAGCAGCTTGGCGGGCGAAGGCAACACCATATATTTT.

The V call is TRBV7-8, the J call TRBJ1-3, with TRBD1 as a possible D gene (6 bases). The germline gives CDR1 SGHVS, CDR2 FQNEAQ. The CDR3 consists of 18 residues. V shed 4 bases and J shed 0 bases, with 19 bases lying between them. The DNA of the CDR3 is TGTGCCAGCAGCTGGAATTACAGGGTTTCGCTCTCTGGAAACACCATATATTTT. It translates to CASSWNYRVSLSGNTIYF.

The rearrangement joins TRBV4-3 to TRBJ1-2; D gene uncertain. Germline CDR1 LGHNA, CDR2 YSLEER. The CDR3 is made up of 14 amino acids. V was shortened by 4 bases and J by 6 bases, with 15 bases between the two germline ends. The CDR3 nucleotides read TGCGCCAGCAGCCTCGTTCCACCCCGAGATGGCTACACCTTC. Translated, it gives CASSLVPPRDGYTF.